A selection of T cell receptor beta chains follows, all from one sample in a study of T cell repertoires in cytomegalovirus infection. TCRdb passed the reads through MiXCR, listing each CDR3 protein once. The data show about 530,000 distinct CDR3 sequences, about a quarter seen once. The sequenced material came from PBMCs. The receptors were gathered from a human donor in good health (CMV status not recorded). Some clones in this sample may be carry-over from other donors' samples. Both conserved end residues are trimmed from each CDR3. Clone size is not always given. Where it is, it says once, few, many or a class for expanded clones.

>many|TRBV6-2/TRBV6-3
ASSGTGYLNTEAF
>many|TRBV7-2
ASSPGRTDTQY
>few|TRBV20-1
SVGGGGTDTQY
>few|TRBV5-4
ASSPHGTSGRTLYNEQF
>-|TRBV20-1
SAQGQNNQPQH
>-|TRBV2
ASSGGAGGPASQETQY
>few|TRBV12-3/TRBV12-4
ASSYAGTGGNNEQF
>-|TRBV11-2
ASLHLAVYNEQF
>-|TRBV6-8
ASSYSSSRPDTQY
>few|TRBV12-3/TRBV12-4
ASRMSRSSGNTIY
>few|TRBV14
ASSPPGQGREQY
>-|TRBV6-2/TRBV6-3
ASSYNSIQETQY
>-|TRBV18
ASSPTGPPLPQH
>few|TRBV19
ASSNLPMGDYGYT
>-|TRBV7-2
ASSDLAGGPARELF
>-|TRBV5-1
ASSLRTSGANTGELF
>few|TRBV29-1
SVEGALADYNEQF
>-|TRBV20-1
SATGQPDQPQH
>-|TRBV19
ASSIGGNSNQPQH
>-|TRBV11-2
ASSLQTNIRETQY
>many|TRBV7-2
ASSFMGKTGELF
>few|TRBV5-4
ASSLANRGSDEKLF
>many|TRBV11-2
ASKTGLAMNTGELF
>-|TRBV18
ASSPADSNQPQH
>few|TRBV6-6
ASSPRGLAGGHEQF
>many|TRBV7-9
ASSHTGSSSGELF
>-|TRBV6-2/TRBV6-3
ASQDDSNSYEQY
>few|TRBV25-1
ASSEFLRAGELF
>few|TRBV7-2
ASSSILGAKNIQY
>few|TRBV20-1
SARATGGPTGELF
>many|TRBV7-2
ASSFPGQSTGEQF
>few|TRBV7-2
ASSPDSGDYNEQF
>-|TRBV12-5
ASGHGGAHTEAF
>-|TRBV7-2
ASSPFAGSPLH
>-|TRBV15
ATRHSTGPPGQPQH
>-|TRBV19
ASSIGENNEQF
>few|TRBV28
ASSIPPPGYNQPQH
>-|TRBV3-1
ASSLYNENYGYT
>-|TRBV28
ASSLKFPNEQF
>-|TRBV29-1
SATGTSSYEQY
>few|TRBV25-1
ASSDWVAGGPTDTQY
>few|TRBV5-5
ASSLDMTAGTDTQY
>few|TRBV9
ASSALYLGDTEAF
>-|TRBV18
ASSPNQINEKLF
>few|TRBV7-9
ASSLGETVNQPQH
>-|TRBV23-1
ASSQGTSGSGSYEQY
>-|TRBV28
ASSLREFTQY
>few|TRBV7-2
ASSLGGASSNYGYT
>-|TRBV19
ASRGISSGANVLT
>few|TRBV3-1
ASSQGLGTEAF
>-|TRBV27
ASSPGGADTQY
>-|TRBV7-3
ASSFFGQGAGPNTEAF
>-|TRBV7-2
ASRREPGATGDTQY
>many|TRBV7-2
ASSLAHGRREQY
>-|TRBV28
ASSLRTGHSYEQY
>many|TRBV7-2
ASSPLSGAETQY
>once|TRBV12-5
ASGLVLGGLGVTEAF
>many|TRBV25-1
ASTHGDTQY
>many|TRBV7-2
ASSLNLWLVNNSPLH